This paragraph reports one T cell receptor (beta chain). It has no known antigen specificity. Qualities for individual bases were not recorded, and no much larger clone is one base off. To estimate absolute template abundance from read counts, synthetic TCR analog templates were spiked into each PCR. The immunoSEQ assay was used to amplify TCRbeta CDR3 regions from genomic DNA with bias-controlled V and J gene primers. Rearranged TCRbeta segments were sequenced at approximately 20X coverage. From the authors' description of their analysis: Sequencing errors were corrected by clustering and CDR3s were annotated against IMGT to assign V, D and J genes. Downstream analyses used only productive TCRbeta rearrangements and left out out-of-frame or stop-codon sequences. To compute clonality, Shannon entropy was normalized by the log of the number of unique productive sequences and then subtracted from one. Clones differing between time points or between blood and tumor were identified using Fisher's exact test with Benjamini-Hochberg correction, with an adjusted p below 0.01 applied as the threshold. The immuneACCESS repertoire file appears here via TCRdb, limited to in-frame rearrangements. These files lack a portion of the clones; in checked studies, under half of the deficit traces to unresolved V genes, and the cause of the others is not known. V, J and clone size derive from that table, while D and trimming were established from the DNA sequence. The sample table records approximately 30,000 clones; nearly 90% of these occur just once. Clones ranked in the top ten supply over 6.5% of the sample.

According to the germline V gene, CDR1 reads MNHNS and CDR2 reads SASEGT. The CDR3 has 16 amino acids, counting the end cysteine and phenylalanine. Solely the CDR3 DNA is kept, with 48 bases framed from the first base. Germline trimming amounts to 4 bases on V and 4 bases on J, with 7 as the count of junction bases outside the gene matches. Read against the paper, the sample's time point label means: peripheral blood 6 weeks after treatment start. A total of 25 to 30 patients with locally advanced or metastatic urothelial carcinoma, treated at Memorial Sloan Kettering on a trial protocol, made up the cohort. Peripheral blood mononuclear cells were collected pretreatment and during treatment, with between 1 and 8 total time points per patient. The Qiagen DNeasy Blood extraction kit was used to purify genomic DNA from total PBMCs and tumor samples. PBMCs were collected pretreatment and during treatment, and were isolated and stored as previously described.

This sample is part of a study of PD-L1 blockade in urothelial cancer (dated by TCRdb to about 2017). Regarding the complete study: Therapy was started in about 2014 for all patients, and atezolizumab 1,200 mg was administered intravenously every 3 weeks. Pretreatment tumor samples, along with matched peripheral blood collected serially before and after atezolizumab treatment, underwent TCR sequencing. Blood samples yielded a median of roughly 150,000 T cells and more than 75,000 unique TCRs, with median clonality roughly 0.085. About nine tenths of the roughly 29 patients were identified as males with urothelial cancer of bladder origin, and a prior smoking history was reported by 18 of 29 patients. Under 30 patients had pretreatment blood TCR-seq, around 24 had at least one posttreatment blood collection, and around 24 had tumor TCR-seq. Patients had an ECOG performance status of 0 or 1 and had received between 0 and 3 prior chemotherapy regimens. The study was an exploratory multi-omic analysis of somatic, immune and clinical correlates of response to PD-L1 blockade with atezolizumab in urothelial cancer. In the same patients who had TCR sequencing, pretreatment tumors also underwent whole exome sequencing and RNA sequencing. Eight to ten patients achieved durable clinical benefit and approximately 20 did not. Blood samples were analyzed 3 weeks after the start of treatment (second dose) and 6 weeks after the start of treatment. Durable clinical benefit meant progression-free survival longer than 6 months, and TCR features were also tested against progression-free and overall survival. Points the paper makes about the study in general: Patients with durable benefit showed greater expansion of tumor-associated TCR clones in peripheral blood 3 weeks after starting treatment (n ≈ 20, p = 0.022). Because the sample size was small (n of about 30) and many exploratory analyses were performed, the results are intended to be hypothesis-generating. A pretreatment peripheral blood TCR clonality below the median was linked to improved progression-free and overall survival.

The clonotype originates from a man older than 75 with urothelial cancer. The specimen comprised PBMCs, sampled around atezolizumab (anti-PD-L1) treatment. This chain is built from TRBV6-1 and TRBJ2-7; TRBD2 agrees with 13 junctional bases. The CDR3 protein: CASSVRTSGSYYEQYF. In nucleotides, the sequence is TGTGCCAGCAGTGTCCGGACTAGCGGGAGTTATTACGAGCAGTACTTC.